A single sample is the source of the 13 T cell receptor beta chains below, sequenced in a study of blood T cell repertoires in COVID-19. Clones were read by immunoSEQ multiplex PCR, and TCRdb kept only the in-frame ones, dropping some. Of roughly 260,000 clones in the sample, about 90% were seen once. Input material: peripheral blood. The receptor source for this set is a woman under 40 with COVID-19, enrolled during active disease.

The rearrangement joins TRBV5-6 to TRBJ2-2; TRBD2 matches at 10 bases. Germline loops: CDR1 SGHDT, CDR2 YYEEEE. V lost 0 bases, J lost 4 bases, and 0 bases stayed unmatched. This CDR3 comprises 15 residues. The CDR3 sequence: CASSLASGSTGELFF. The CDR3 nucleotides read TGTGCCAGCAGCTTGGCTAGCGGGAGCACCGGGGAGCTGTTTTTT.

The CDR3 spells CASARGGYEQYF. CDR3 sequence (DNA): TGTGCCAGCGCAAGGGGAGGCTACGAGCAGTACTTC. The chain carries TRBV6-5 and TRBJ2-7, with D possibly being TRBD2 (6 bases). V was clipped by 8 bases and J by 3 bases, with 11 bases between them. The CDR3 runs 12 residues. Germline CDR1 is MNHEY and CDR2 is SVGAGI.

This chain connects TRBV3-1 (or the pseudogene TRBV3-2) to TRBJ2-3; D perhaps matches TRBD2 (5 bases). Germline assignment: CDR1 LGHDT and CDR2 YNNKEL (reference sequence). CDR3 length equals 15 residues. Between the trimmed V and J ends, which lost 2 bases and 0 bases, there was a span of 9 bases. The CDR3, as DNA: TGTGCCAGCAGCCAATGGGGAGTGAGCACAGATACGCAGTATTTT. It codes for CASSQWGVSTDTQYF.

CDR3 loop: CAWSGGLAGVTDTQYF. The CDR3, as DNA: TGTGCCTGGAGTGGGGGACTAGCGGGAGTAACAGATACGCAGTATTTT. This chain links TRBV30 with TRBJ2-3; TRBD2 aligns across 14 bases. Germline V gene lookup returns CDR1 GTSNPN and CDR2 SVGIG (reference sequence). The ends lost 1 base at V and 3 bases at J; junction bases unmatched: 3. The CDR3 covers 16 residues.

The chain recombines TRBV6-5 with TRBJ2-3, with 7 bases that match TRBD1. Germline CDR1 reads MNHEY; CDR2 reads SVGAGI. The CDR3 has 14 amino acids. Trimming took 5 bases from V and 1 from J; bases not matched to a gene: 3. CDR3 protein: CASSRDSRTDTQYF. CDR3 nucleotide sequence: TGTGCCAGCAGTCGGGACAGCCGCACAGATACGCAGTATTTT.

This chain uses TRBV28 with TRBJ1-5; D is unresolved. This CDR3 is 14 amino acids long. V was trimmed by 4 bases and J by 0 bases, leaving 7 bases between them. Germline CDR1 and CDR2: MDHEN and SYDVKM. The CDR3 sequence is CASSSADSNQPQHF. The CDR3 DNA reads TGTGCCAGCAGTTCGGCGGATAGCAATCAGCCCCAGCATTTT.

The CDR3 is CASRTPPGTEAFF. Here the CDR3 DNA reads TGTGCCAGCAGGACCCCCCCGGGCACTGAAGCTTTCTTT. The chain carries TRBV2 and TRBJ1-1; D uncertain. CDR1 and CDR2 from the germline V gene are SNHLY and FYNNEI. The germline V and J ends were trimmed by 6 bases and 4 bases, with 12 bases remaining between them. CDR3 size: 13 residues.

The V call is TRBV4-2, the J call TRBJ1-1, with 9 bases lining up with TRBD1. The ends lost 4 bases at V and 5 bases at J; junction bases unmatched: 11. Germline values: CDR1 LGHNA, CDR2 YNFKEQ. The CDR3 is made up of 16 amino acids. The CDR3 DNA follows: TGTGCCAGCAGCCGAGCGAGGACAGGGGACAGAACTGAAGCTTTCTTT. As protein: CASSRARTGDRTEAFF.

J is TRBJ2-7 and V is TRBV5-4; 11 bases match TRBD2. J was trimmed by 0 bases and V by 0 bases; bases with no gene match: 2. The length of the CDR3 is 16 residues. Germline CDR1 reads SGHNT; CDR2 reads YYREEE (reference sequence). Written as DNA, the CDR3 is TGTGCCAGCAGCTTGGTACTAGCGGGAGTCTCCTACGAGCAGTACTTC. Translation gives CASSLVLAGVSYEQYF.

This clone was recorded a few times. The J gene is TRBJ2-1, the V gene TRBV28; 14 positions match TRBD2. V trimming: 5 bases; J trimming: 4 bases; junction bases outside the gene matches: 7. The V gene's germline CDR1 is MDHEN and CDR2 SYDVKM. The CDR3 contains 17 residues. The CDR3 loop is CASSHPGLAGAYNEQFF. For the CDR3, the DNA is TGTGCCAGCAGTCATCCGGGACTAGCGGGAGCGTACAATGAGCAGTTCTTC. Looking up the rest from reference TRBV28 and TRBJ2-1 gives the full variable domain: DVKVTQSSRYLVKRTGEKVFLECVQDMDHENMFWYRQDPGLGLRLIYFSYDVKMKEKGDIPEGYSVSREKKERFSLILESASTNQTSMYLCASSHPGLAGAYNEQFFGPGTRLTVL.

The J gene is TRBJ2-1, the V gene TRBV30; D not certain. Trimming removed 0 bases from V and 3 bases from J, with 9 bases in between. The CDR3 runs to 14 residues. CDR1 is GTSNPN and CDR2 is SVGIG in the germline V gene (reference sequence). The DNA of the CDR3 is TGTGCCTGGAGTGTACCCACAAACTACAATGAGCAGTTCTTC. It specifies CAWSVPTNYNEQFF.

The chain couples TRBV6-5 to TRBJ2-7; 7 nucleotides line up with TRBD2. The CDR3 runs to 15 residues. Germline V gene lookup returns CDR1 MNHEY and CDR2 SVGAGI. J gave up 6 bases and V 7 bases, and 15 bases lay outside the gene matches. CDR3 protein: CASTPREDELSEQYF. CDR3 DNA: TGTGCCAGCACCCCACGGGAGGATGAGCTCTCCGAGCAGTACTTC.

V usage is TRBV9 and J usage is TRBJ2-1, with a weak D call TRBD2 (5 bases). V lost 4 bases and J 0 bases, leaving 8 bases between the germline ends. The CDR3 is made up of 14 amino acids. Looked up from germline, CDR1 is SGDLS and CDR2 is YYNGEE. The CDR3 is CASSPGSSYNEQFF. The CDR3 DNA is TGTGCCAGCAGCCCGGGAAGCTCCTACAATGAGCAGTTCTTC.